This T cell receptor beta chain emerged from a study of identical twins. General study points: Researchers caution that invariant MAIT and iNKT cells could partly confound zero-insertion analyses.

Template switching supplied a universal primer site; unique molecular identifiers were carried on the cDNA. TCRdb re-derived calls from the 5' RACE reads in MiXCR, one entry per CDR3 protein. This table holds over 200,000 distinct CDR3 sequences, over 9.5% found once. This clonotype was seen a handful of times. The antigen remains unidentified. Healthy Caucasians provided all donations. This clonotype was sampled from a man aged 50 to 59 in good health. The material sequenced was memory T cells sorted from blood.

CDR3 in amino acids: CASSLFSGSFGQPQHF. The DNA of the CDR3 is TGTGCCAGCAGTTTATTCTCAGGCTCTTTTGGTCAGCCCCAGCATTTT. This chain connects TRBV28 to TRBJ1-5; no definite D call. Germline CDR1 is MDHEN and CDR2 is SYDVKM. V was shortened by 1 base and J by 6 bases, with 16 bases between the two germline ends. The CDR3 is 16 residues long.